This T cell receptor beta chain was profiled in a study of shared clonotypes between healthy human individuals. The table came from immunoSEQ multiplex PCR; TCRdb's copy has only in-frame clones and leaves some out. The table has 2,100,000 or so clones, almost 96% seen once. The V gene's germline CDR1 is SGHAT and CDR2 FQNNGV. V lost 1 base and J 1 base, leaving 8 bases between the germline ends. This CDR3 spans 15 amino acids. Sequenced input: naive CD4+ T cells sorted from blood. Subset described: CD45RA+ positively selected. The chain recombines TRBV11-2 with TRBJ1-3; D not resolved. The TCR sequence derives from a man younger than 35 in good health. CDR3 in amino acids: CASSLVAVSGNTIYF. The CDR3 DNA reads as TGTGCCAGCAGCTTAGTTGCGGTATCTGGAAACACCATATATTTT.